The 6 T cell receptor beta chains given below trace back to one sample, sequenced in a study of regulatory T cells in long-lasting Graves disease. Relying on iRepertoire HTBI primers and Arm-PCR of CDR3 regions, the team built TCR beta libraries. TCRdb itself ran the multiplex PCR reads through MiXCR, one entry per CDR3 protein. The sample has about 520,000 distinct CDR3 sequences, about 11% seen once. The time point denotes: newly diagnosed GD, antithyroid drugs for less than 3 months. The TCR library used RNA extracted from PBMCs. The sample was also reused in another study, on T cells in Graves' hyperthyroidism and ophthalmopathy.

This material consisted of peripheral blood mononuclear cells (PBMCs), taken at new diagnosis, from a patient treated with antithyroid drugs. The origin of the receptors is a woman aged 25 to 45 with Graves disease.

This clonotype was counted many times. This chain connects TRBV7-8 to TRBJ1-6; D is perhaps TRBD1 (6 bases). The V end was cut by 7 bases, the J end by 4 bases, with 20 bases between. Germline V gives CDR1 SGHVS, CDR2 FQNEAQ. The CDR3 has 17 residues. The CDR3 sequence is CASTNTWTESYNSPLHF. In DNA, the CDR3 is TGTGCCAGCACCAATACCTGGACAGAAAGTTATAATTCACCCCTCCACTTT. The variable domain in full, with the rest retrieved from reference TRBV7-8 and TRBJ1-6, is GAGVSQSPRYKVAKRGQDVALRCDPISGHVSLFWYQQALGQGPEFLTYFQNEAQLDKSGLPSDRFFAERPEGSVSTLKIQRTQQEDSAVYLCASTNTWTESYNSPLHFGNGTRLTVT.

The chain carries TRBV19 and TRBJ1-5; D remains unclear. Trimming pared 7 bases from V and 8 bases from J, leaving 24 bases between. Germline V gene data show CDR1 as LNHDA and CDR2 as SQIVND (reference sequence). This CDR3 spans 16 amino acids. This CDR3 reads CASTSNWEFPGKPQHF. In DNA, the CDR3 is TGTGCCAGTACGTCTAATTGGGAGTTCCCCGGTAAGCCCCAGCATTTT.

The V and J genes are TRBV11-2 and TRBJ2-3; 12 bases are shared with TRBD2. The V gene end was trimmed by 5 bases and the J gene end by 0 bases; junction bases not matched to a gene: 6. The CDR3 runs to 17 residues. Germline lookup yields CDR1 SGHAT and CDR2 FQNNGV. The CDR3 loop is CASSVGGTSGSTDTQYF. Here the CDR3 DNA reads TGTGCCAGCAGCGTAGGGGGGACTAGCGGGAGCACAGATACGCAGTATTTT.

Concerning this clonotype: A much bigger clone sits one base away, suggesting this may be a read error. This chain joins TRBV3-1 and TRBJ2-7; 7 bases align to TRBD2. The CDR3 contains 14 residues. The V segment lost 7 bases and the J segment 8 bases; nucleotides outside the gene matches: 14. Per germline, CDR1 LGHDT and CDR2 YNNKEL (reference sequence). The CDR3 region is CASTNGGRGGKQYF. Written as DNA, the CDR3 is TGTGCCAGCACTAACGGGGGGAGGGGAGGCAAGCAGTACTTC.

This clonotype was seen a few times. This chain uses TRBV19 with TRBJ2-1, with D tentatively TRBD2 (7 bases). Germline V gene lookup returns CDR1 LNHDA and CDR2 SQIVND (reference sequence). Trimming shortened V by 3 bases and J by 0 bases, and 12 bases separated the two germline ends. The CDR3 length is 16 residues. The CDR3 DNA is TGTGCCAGTAGTATGCTAGCGGACAGCTCCTACAATGAGCAGTTCTTC. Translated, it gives CASSMLADSSYNEQFF.

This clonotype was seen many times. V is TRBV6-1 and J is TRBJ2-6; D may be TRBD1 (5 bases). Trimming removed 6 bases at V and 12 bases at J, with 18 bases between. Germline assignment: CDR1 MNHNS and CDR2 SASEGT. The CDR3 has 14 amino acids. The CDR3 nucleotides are TGTGCCAGCAGACCCTGGCAGGGCATGCCCGTCCTGACTTTC. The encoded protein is CASRPWQGMPVLTF.